A single sample gave rise to the 11 T cell receptor beta chains below, sequenced in a study of vaccination and CD4 T cells after COVID-19. These TCRs are of unknown antigen specificity. Indicated treatment: roughly 10-day PBMC culture with coronavirus spike peptide pools or control peptides (ViraFEST assay). Sequencing of cultured CD4+ T cell DNA used the Oncomine TCR Beta short-read assay. TCRdb passed the PCR reads through MiXCR, listing each CDR3 protein once. The profile shows more than 15,000 distinct CDR3 sequences, roughly 50% of them singletons. Sequenced input: CD4+ T cells from blood, cultured in vitro. The receptors were gathered from a human donor who had recovered from COVID-19.

In its sample, this clonotype was seen a few times. The chain employs TRBV20-1 and TRBJ2-5, with 10 positions matching TRBD1. Losses at the gene ends were 5 bases for V and 2 bases for J; bases not matched to a gene: 11. Germline V lookup: CDR1 DFQATT, CDR2 SNEGSKA (reference sequence). There are 16 residues in the CDR3. Here the CDR3 DNA reads TGCAGTGCTGCTCGCCTCCTGGACAGGGGGCAAGAGACCCAGTACTTC. It yields the protein CSAARLLDRGQETQYF.

This clonotype was found a few times. This chain uses TRBV5-1 with TRBJ2-1; 12 bases are shared with TRBD2. CDR1 and CDR2 from the germline V gene are SGHRS and YFSETQ. The CDR3 is made up of 16 amino acids. V shed 4 bases and J 7 bases; nucleotides not matched to a gene: 9. The CDR3 region has the DNA TGCGCCAGCAGCCGATTGACTAGCGGGAGAGGGAATGAGCAGTTCTTC. It specifies CASSRLTSGRGNEQFF.

There are a few counts of this clonotype. CDR3 in DNA: TGTGCCAGCAGTTCTATCTTAGGGTCGAATTCACCCCTCCACTTT. Its translation is CASSSILGSNSPLHF. This chain uses TRBV27 with TRBJ1-6; unclear D gene. Germline V CDR1 and CDR2: MNHEY, SMNVEV (reference sequence). This CDR3 is 15 amino acids long. Deletions cut 4 bases from V and 7 bases from J, with 14 bases between.

The sample holds a few counts of this clonotype. The V call is TRBV20-1, the J call TRBJ2-3, with TRBD2 matching 10 bases. This CDR3 spans 15 amino acids. CDR1 is DFQATT and CDR2 is SNEGSKA in the germline V gene (reference sequence). The CDR3 bases are TGCAGGGTGAGCCCGAGCGGGAGGGATACAGATACGCAGTATTTT. Translation gives CRVSPSGRDTDTQYF.

The V gene is TRBV29-1, the J gene TRBJ1-1, with TRBD1 matching over 7 bases. CDR3 length: 14 residues. The germline gives CDR1 SQVTM, CDR2 ANQGSEA. V was clipped by 6 bases and J by 0 bases; unmatched bases: 7. The CDR3 bases are TGCAGCGTCGCTTTACAGGGGTTGAACACTGAAGCTTTCTTT. This codes for CSVALQGLNTEAFF.

This clonotype was picked up a small number of times. The chain employs TRBV20-1 and TRBJ1-1; D unresolved. There are 14 residues in the CDR3. In germline, CDR1 is DFQATT, CDR2 SNEGSKA (reference sequence). V lost 0 bases and J 9 bases, leaving 17 bases between the germline ends. The CDR3 DNA reads as TGCAGTGCTAGAGATCCCAGGCAGCCCCGTAAAGCTTTCTTT. Translating gives CSARDPRQPRKAFF.

This clonotype was counted only a few times. The CDR3 is CASSHGTSLYEQYF. DNA for the CDR3: TGTGCCAGCAGCCACGGGACTAGCTTGTACGAGCAGTACTTC. The chain links TRBV5-4 to TRBJ2-7; 9 bases are a match to TRBD2. V trimming: 4 bases; J trimming: 4 bases; junction bases outside the gene matches: 6. Germline CDR1 is SGHNT and CDR2 is YYREEE (reference sequence). This CDR3 has 14 residues.

V usage is TRBV6-2 or TRBV6-3 and J usage is TRBJ2-5, with D possibly matching TRBD2 (5 bases). Germline CDR1 reads MNHEY; CDR2 reads SVGEGT. The CDR3 has 14 residues. The V and J ends lost 5 bases and 1 base respectively, with 11 bases between them. For the CDR3, the DNA is TGTGCCAGCAGTATCGGACTTCGCCAAGAGACCCAGTACTTC. Protein: CASSIGLRQETQYF.

V is TRBV20-1 and J is TRBJ1-2; no firm D call. Deletions cut 3 bases from V and 3 bases from J, with 14 bases between. The CDR3 sequence is 14 residues long. Germline CDR1 is DFQATT and CDR2 is SNEGSKA (reference sequence). The CDR3 loop is CSASIRQEDYGYTF. Written as DNA, the CDR3 is TGCAGTGCTAGTATTCGGCAGGAAGACTATGGCTACACCTTC.

The genes are TRBV18 and TRBJ1-5, with 7 bases matching TRBD1. Germline CDR1 is KGHSH and CDR2 is LQKENI. The CDR3 has 15 amino acids. J gave up 7 bases and V 6 bases, and 12 bases lay outside the gene matches. CDR3 loop: CASSPQGGRDQPQHF. The CDR3 DNA follows: TGTGCCAGCTCTCCCCAGGGGGGCAGGGACCAGCCCCAGCATTTT. Complete variable domain (other parts from reference TRBV18 and TRBJ1-5): NAGVMQNPRHLVRRRGQEARLRCSPMKGHSHVYWYRQLPEEGLKFMVYLQKENIIDESGMPKERFSAEFPKEGPSILRIQQVVRGDSAAYFCASSPQGGRDQPQHFGDGTRLSIL.

This chain's CDR3 is CASSGQGIHGYTF. CDR3 sequence (DNA): TGTGCCAGTAGTGGGCAGGGTATCCATGGCTACACCTTC. The rearrangement joins TRBV19 to TRBJ1-2, with a tentative D call TRBD1 (5 bases). From germline, CDR1 is LNHDA and CDR2 SQIVND (reference sequence). CDR3 length: 13 amino acids. The germline V and J ends were trimmed by 5 bases and 6 bases, with 13 bases remaining between them.